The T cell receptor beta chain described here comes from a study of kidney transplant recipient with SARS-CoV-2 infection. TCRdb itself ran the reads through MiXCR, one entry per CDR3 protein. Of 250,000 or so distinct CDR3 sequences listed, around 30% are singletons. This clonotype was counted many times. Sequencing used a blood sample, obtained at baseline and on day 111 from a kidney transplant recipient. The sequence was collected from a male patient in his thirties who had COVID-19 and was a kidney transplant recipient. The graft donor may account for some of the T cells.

For the CDR3, the DNA is TGTGCCAGCAGTGCGCTAGCGGGAGGAGTCCATGAGCAGTTCTTC. Amino acids: CASSALAGGVHEQFF. The chain recombines TRBV28 with TRBJ2-1; 11 bases match TRBD2. This CDR3 has 15 residues. J gave up 8 bases and V 5 bases, and 8 bases lay outside the gene matches. Germline CDR1 MDHEN, CDR2 SYDVKM.